This T cell receptor beta chain is from a study of naive and memory T cell subsets. CDR1 and CDR2 from the germline V gene are MNHEY and SMNVEV (reference sequence). This CDR3 spans 13 amino acids. V was trimmed by 4 bases and J by 7 bases, leaving 14 bases between them. Study-wide findings and caveats: From naive to CM, EM and EMRA, diversity decreased and Gini increased. Especially in CD8 cells, naive repertoires contained a few larger clonotypes, possibly CD45RA-re-expressing memory cells.

An equimolar mix of two oligonucleotides served as the beta constant-region primer for TRBC1 and TRBC2. Nested alpha and beta constant-region primers with the SP2 primer drove four PCR rounds on ligated cDNA. TCRdb processed the UMI-ligation and nested PCR reads anew with MiXCR; each CDR3 protein has one entry. Here the sample spans fewer than 150,000 distinct CDR3 sequences, about a fifth being singletons. Points on this clonotype: Its target is not known.

Separate alpha and beta amplification began at the second PCR step. CD8 T cells were positively selected from what remained after CD4 positive selection. The rearrangement joins TRBV27 to TRBJ2-7; perhaps TRBD2 as D (5 bases). The source material was naive CD8+ T cells from blood. The origin of this receptor is a human donor in good health. Here the CDR3 reads CASSSDVPGEQYF. CDR3 DNA sequence: TGTGCCAGCAGTTCTGATGTACCGGGGGAGCAGTACTTC.